Shown below are 11 T cell receptor beta chains from a single sample sequenced in a study of regulatory T cells in long-lasting Graves disease. Time point of the sample: newly diagnosed GD, antithyroid drugs for less than 3 months. PBMC-derived RNA was used for the TCR library. Construction of the TCR beta libraries employed iRepertoire HTBI primers in conjunction with Arm-PCR of CDR3 regions. Using its own MiXCR run on the multiplex PCR reads, TCRdb lists one record per CDR3 protein. Among around 450,000 distinct CDR3 sequences listed, about 16% were seen once. These data were also filed under a second study, of T cells in Graves' hyperthyroidism and ophthalmopathy.

The specimen was peripheral blood mononuclear cells (PBMCs), collected at new diagnosis, from a patient treated with antithyroid drugs. The receptors were gathered from a man aged 40-49 years with Graves disease.

This clonotype was recorded many times. The rearrangement uses TRBV2 and TRBJ2-2; 8 nucleotides match TRBD1. The CDR3 totals 15 residues. The V segment lost 6 bases and the J segment 2 bases; nucleotides outside the gene matches: 5. CDR1 SNHLY and CDR2 FYNNEI come from the germline V gene. The CDR3 here is CASSRTGINTGELFF. The CDR3 DNA reads TGTGCCAGCAGCCGGACAGGGATAAACACCGGGGAGCTGTTTTTT.

This clonotype has ten or more counts. This chain connects TRBV6-1 to TRBJ2-3, with a weak D call TRBD1 (6 bases). This CDR3 has 15 amino acids. The V gene lost 8 bases and the J gene lost 1 base, with 16 bases spanning the gap. The V gene's germline CDR1 is MNHNS and CDR2 SASEGT. The CDR3 reads CASGAQGSGTDTQYF. The CDR3 region has the DNA TGTGCCAGCGGAGCCCAGGGGTCCGGCACAGATACGCAGTATTTT.

This clonotype was found many times. CDR3: CASSLYRGRTEAFF. For the CDR3, the DNA is TGTGCCAGCAGTTTATATAGGGGCCGAACTGAAGCTTTCTTT. V gene TRBV12-3 or TRBV12-4 combines with J gene TRBJ1-1; TRBD1 might be the D (5 bases). The CDR3 has 14 amino acids. Trimming left V 2 bases short and J 5 bases short, with 12 bases between.

The chain joins TRBV9 to TRBJ2-1, with D possibly matching TRBD1 (5 bases). The CDR3 runs to 16 residues. Germline V lookup: CDR1 SGDLS, CDR2 YYNGEE. The germline V and J ends were trimmed by 0 bases and 2 bases, with 12 bases remaining between them. The CDR3 DNA sequence: TGTGCCAGCAGCGTAGGCGGAAGGGGTGCCTACAATGAGCAGTTCTTC. Translated, it gives CASSVGGRGAYNEQFF.

The chain has TRBV9 and TRBJ1-1; no firm D call. The CDR3 covers 14 residues. Germline CDR1 and CDR2: SGDLS and YYNGEE. The ends were cut back, 5 bases at V and 2 bases at J, with 13 bases in the middle. The CDR3: CASRRTEFNTEAFF. For the CDR3, the DNA is TGTGCCAGCAGAAGGACTGAATTTAACACTGAAGCTTTCTTT.

The sample holds many counts of this clonotype. The CDR3: CASSLGRIHNEQFF. CDR3 coding DNA: TGTGCCAGCAGCTTAGGCCGCATCCACAATGAGCAGTTCTTC. The V call is TRBV11-2, the J call TRBJ2-1; D call uncertain. Trimming took off 1 base at V and 5 bases at J, with 9 bases between the two ends. The CDR3 extends over 14 amino acids. Germline V gives CDR1 SGHAT, CDR2 FQNNGV.

This clonotype was recorded a few times. The chain has TRBV12-3 or TRBV12-4 and TRBJ2-2, with 16 positions matching TRBD2. The trim removed 1 base at V and 5 bases at J, leaving 10 bases unmatched. This CDR3 comprises 20 residues. CDR3 nucleotides: TGTGCCAGCAGTTTAGGGGGGTTGGGACTAGCGGGAGGGCGGACCGGGGAGCTGTTTTTT. This encodes CASSLGGLGLAGGRTGELFF.

This clonotype has ten or more counts. V gene TRBV5-6 combines with J gene TRBJ2-3; TRBD1 aligns across 10 bases. CDR1 and CDR2 (germline): SGHDT, YYEEEE. This CDR3 is 17 amino acids long. V trimming: 0 bases; J trimming: 2 bases; junction bases outside the gene matches: 6. The DNA for the CDR3 is TGTGCCAGCAGCTTGGGGACAGGGGGATTATACACAGATACGCAGTATTTT. Translation gives CASSLGTGGLYTDTQYF.

At least ten counts were recorded for this clonotype. The V gene is TRBV5-1, the J gene TRBJ2-1; D gene uncertain. Germline V CDR1 and CDR2: SGHRS, YFSETQ. Deletions cut 5 bases from V and 0 bases from J, with 9 bases between. This CDR3 has 14 residues. This CDR3 reads CASRDPHSYNEQFF. The CDR3 coding sequence is TGCGCCAGCAGGGACCCCCACTCCTACAATGAGCAGTTCTTC.

This clonotype was observed a few times. This chain joins TRBV5-1 and TRBJ1-1, with 8 bases aligning to TRBD1. Trimming took 4 bases from V and 0 from J; bases not matched to a gene: 14. The CDR3 is made up of 18 amino acids. CDR1 and CDR2 (germline): SGHRS, YFSETQ. CDR3 amino acids: CASSPGGSSNTLNTEAFF. Here the CDR3 DNA reads TGCGCCAGCAGCCCAGGGGGCTCCTCTAATACACTGAACACTGAAGCTTTCTTT.

This clonotype was recorded many times. V usage is TRBV7-9 and J usage is TRBJ1-2; TRBD1 might be the D (5 bases). The CDR3 covers 12 residues. Germline V CDR1 and CDR2: SEHNR, FQNEAQ (reference sequence). Trimming removed 5 bases from V and 5 bases from J, with 9 bases in between. For the CDR3, the DNA is TGTGCCAGCAGCCAGGGAGAATATGGCTACACCTTC. Its translation: CASSQGEYGYTF.